Following are 21 T cell receptor beta chains from one sample sequenced in a study of blood T cell repertoires in COVID-19. Libraries were prepared by immunoSEQ multiplex PCR; TCRdb keeps only in-frame clonotypes and omits some of them. Of about 45,000 clones listed, around four fifths are singletons. Sequenced sample: peripheral blood. These receptors were taken from a man between 45 and 60 years old with active COVID-19.

This clone was found a few times. DNA for the CDR3: TGTGCCAGCACGCCGGGACAAAATACTAACTATGGCTACACCTTC. It translates to CASTPGQNTNYGYTF. V usage is TRBV6-6 and J usage is TRBJ1-2; possible D gene TRBD1, 6 bases. Trimming shortened V by 7 bases and J by 0 bases, and 15 bases separated the two germline ends. The CDR3 is 15 amino acids. Germline lookup yields CDR1 MNHNY and CDR2 SVGAGI (reference sequence).

The rearrangement links TRBV19 to TRBJ2-5; 8 nucleotides agree with TRBD1. CDR1 is LNHDA, CDR2 SQIVND, per germline (reference sequence). The trim removed 4 bases at V and 5 bases at J, leaving 6 bases unmatched. The CDR3 covers 14 residues. This chain's CDR3 is CASSTTGAKETQYF. CDR3 in DNA: TGTGCCAGTAGTACGACAGGGGCGAAGGAGACCCAGTACTTC.

This chain connects TRBV2 to TRBJ2-5, with a weak D call TRBD1 (6 bases). Germline CDR1 and CDR2: SNHLY and FYNNEI. V lost 4 bases and J lost 5, with 11 bases in between. The CDR3 has 13 amino acids. CDR3 region: CASSATGGETQYF. CDR3 nucleotide sequence: TGTGCCAGCAGTGCGACAGGCGGGGAGACCCAGTACTTC.

J is TRBJ1-5 and V is TRBV2, with D possibly TRBD1 on 6 matching bases. CDR3 length equals 16 residues. Trimming cost V 3 bases and J 7 bases, with 19 bases left between them. Germline-derived CDR1 and CDR2 are SNHLY and FYNNEI. The CDR3 DNA reads TGTGCCAGCAGTGACGGGGGGCGCCTGATGGGACAGCCCCAGCATTTT. Protein product: CASSDGGRLMGQPQHF.

V usage is TRBV5-1 and J usage is TRBJ2-6; D is perhaps TRBD1 (5 bases). Germline V gives CDR1 SGHRS, CDR2 YFSETQ. Trimming took 2 bases from V and 2 from J, leaving 8 bases between them. CDR3 length: 15 residues. CDR3 loop: CASSFRVPGANVLTF. The CDR3 DNA follows: TGCGCCAGCAGCTTCAGGGTACCTGGGGCCAACGTCCTGACTTTC.

The V gene is TRBV2, the J gene TRBJ2-7; TRBD2 matches 7 bases. In germline, CDR1 is SNHLY, CDR2 FYNNEI. The junction had 8 bases not matched to a gene; V was cut back by 6 bases and J by 6 bases. The length of the CDR3 is 13 residues. The CDR3 coding sequence is TGTGCCAGCAGGGGTGTTGGGAGGGCCGAGCAGTACTTC. Its protein is CASRGVGRAEQYF.

The chain uses TRBV6-5 and TRBJ1-1; TRBD1 aligns across 9 bases. Germline values: CDR1 MNHEY, CDR2 SVGAGI. The CDR3 consists of 13 residues. Losses at the gene ends were 4 bases for V and 6 bases for J; bases not matched to a gene: 3. CDR3 residues: CASSSRTGAEAFF. The DNA for the CDR3 is TGTGCCAGCAGTTCCAGGACAGGGGCTGAAGCTTTCTTT.

The chain links TRBV5-1 to TRBJ2-7; D not certain. The CDR3 has 14 residues. Germline-derived CDR1 and CDR2 are SGHRS and YFSETQ. Trimming removed 4 bases at V and 3 bases at J, with 14 bases between. CDR3 sequence reads: CASSPTQTVYEQYF. CDR3 DNA sequence: TGCGCCAGCAGCCCAACCCAAACAGTCTACGAGCAGTACTTC.

The chain combines TRBV12-3 or TRBV12-4 with TRBJ2-7, with 7 bases fitting TRBD1. CDR3 length: 13 residues. V lost 7 bases, J lost 4 bases, and 7 bases stayed unmatched. CDR3: CASKKRGRYEQYF. The CDR3 DNA follows: TGTGCCAGCAAAAAGAGGGGGCGATACGAGCAGTACTTC.

The V gene is TRBV4-1, the J gene TRBJ2-2, with 10 bases identical to TRBD2. CDR1 and CDR2 (germline): MGHRA, YSYEKL. The trim removed 0 bases at V and 6 bases at J, leaving 4 bases unmatched. CDR3 length: 16 residues. For the CDR3, the DNA is TGCGCCAGCAGCCAAGATAAGCTAGCGGGGGCCGGGGAGCTGTTTTTT. Translation gives CASSQDKLAGAGELFF.

The V and J genes are TRBV7-2 and TRBJ2-7; 10 bases are a match to TRBD2. Germline CDR1 and CDR2: SGHTA and FQGNSA. J gave up 3 bases and V 4 bases, and 15 bases lay outside the gene matches. The CDR3 loop spans 18 amino acids. CDR3 sequence: CASSSRMRTSGRSYEQYF. The CDR3 nucleotides read TGTGCCAGCAGCTCTCGAATGAGGACTAGCGGAAGAAGCTACGAGCAGTACTTC.

This sequence joins TRBV14 and TRBJ2-2; 12 nucleotides match TRBD2. The ends lost 4 bases at V and 4 bases at J; junction bases unmatched: 4. The CDR3 contains 16 residues. CDR1 is SGHDN, CDR2 FVKESK, per germline. CDR3 sequence reads: CASSLLAGGITGELFF. CDR3 bases: TGTGCCAGCAGCCTCCTAGCGGGGGGGATCACCGGGGAGCTGTTTTTT.

This chain joins TRBV9 and TRBJ1-1; D is undetermined. The germline V gene encodes CDR1 SGDLS and CDR2 YYNGEE. The CDR3 has 13 amino acids. V lost 0 bases to trimming and J lost 3 bases, with 6 bases between them. As DNA, the CDR3 is TGTGCCAGCAGCGTAGCCCTACACACTGAAGCTTTCTTT. This sequence encodes CASSVALHTEAFF.

The gene calls are TRBV2 and TRBJ2-7, with D perhaps TRBD2 (6 bases). Trimming removed 8 bases from V and 2 bases from J, with 13 bases in between. Germline CDR1 is SNHLY and CDR2 is FYNNEI. This CDR3 spans 13 amino acids. The CDR3 nucleotides are TGTGCCAGCTTGGGACTCATTACCTACGAGCAGTACTTC. This sequence encodes CASLGLITYEQYF.

The chain combines TRBV5-4 with TRBJ2-5; 10 bases align to TRBD1. In germline, CDR1 is SGHNT, CDR2 YYREEE (reference sequence). The CDR3 runs to 13 residues. V shed 6 bases, J shed 5 bases, and the junction held 4 bases outside the gene matches. The CDR3 DNA follows: TGTGCCAGCACCGGGACAGGGGCGGAGACCCAGTACTTC. Its protein is CASTGTGAETQYF.

This sequence joins TRBV24-1 and TRBJ2-5; D might be TRBD1 (6 bases). V was cut by 3 bases and J by 5 bases, with 15 bases left in between. This CDR3 region has 15 residues. From germline, CDR1 is KGHDR and CDR2 SFDVKD. DNA for the CDR3: TGTGCCACCAGTGATCCAACAGGGCCTAGGGAGACCCAGTACTTC. Protein: CATSDPTGPRETQYF.

The J gene is TRBJ1-1, the V gene TRBV6-5, with TRBD1 as a possible D gene (6 bases). The CDR3 is 15 residues long. Trimming left V 0 bases short and J 3 bases short, with 11 bases between. The germline CDR1 and CDR2 sequences are MNHEY and SVGAGI. The CDR3 sequence: CASSYSAQGHTEAFF. CDR3 DNA sequence: TGTGCCAGCAGTTACTCGGCCCAGGGGCACACTGAAGCTTTCTTT.

The chain carries TRBV2 and TRBJ1-4; D remains unclear. V was trimmed by 6 bases and J by 7 bases, leaving 15 bases between them. The germline V gene encodes CDR1 SNHLY and CDR2 FYNNEI. There are 14 residues in the CDR3. CDR3 protein: CASSEQVGSEKLFF. The CDR3 nucleotides read TGTGCCAGCAGCGAGCAGGTGGGGAGTGAAAAACTGTTTTTT.

The gene calls are TRBV5-5 and TRBJ2-2; 7 bases are a match to TRBD1. The CDR3 consists of 15 residues. CDR1 and CDR2 (germline): SGHKS, YYEKEE (reference sequence). V was pared by 2 bases and J by 4 bases, with 5 bases of the junction left unmatched. The CDR3 region has the DNA TGTGCCAGCAGCTTAAAGGGGGCGAGCACCGGGGAGCTGTTTTTT. Translated, it gives CASSLKGASTGELFF.

The rearrangement joins TRBV5-1 to TRBJ2-7; TRBD2 matches 7 bases. The CDR3 loop spans 15 amino acids. CDR1 is SGHRS and CDR2 is YFSETQ in the germline V gene. V lost 4 bases and J lost 0; bases outside the gene matches: 7. This chain's CDR3 is CASSPGGVNSYEQYF. The CDR3, as DNA: TGCGCCAGCAGCCCGGGGGGTGTAAACTCCTACGAGCAGTACTTC.

The chain carries TRBV11-3 and TRBJ2-7; 7 bases match TRBD2. This CDR3 has 15 residues. Germline CDR1 is SGHNT and CDR2 is YENEEA. J lost 6 bases, V lost 5 bases, and 13 bases had no gene match. For the CDR3, the DNA is TGTGCCAGCAGCACTGGAGGCGGGAGTTTGAGCGAGCAGTACTTC. It yields the protein CASSTGGGSLSEQYF.